The TCR beta chain described here comes from a study of immune characterization of retroperitoneal liposarcoma. The germline V gene encodes CDR1 SQVTM and CDR2 ANQGSEA. Deletions cut 7 bases from V and 13 bases from J, with 23 bases between. The CDR3 runs 13 residues. TCRdb passed the PCR reads through MiXCR, listing each CDR3 protein once. The profile shows 6,000 to 7,000 distinct CDR3 sequences, over 25% of them singletons. This clonotype was counted between two and nine times. It may be a read error: a sequence one base away is much more abundant. Sequencing used blood. The chain recombines TRBV29-1 with TRBJ2-1; unclear D gene. The origin of this receptor is a male donor with retroperitoneal liposarcoma. CDR3 DNA: TGCAGCGCCGGAACCCCAAGGCCGGAGACCCAGTTCTTC. Its protein is CSAGTPRPETQFF.